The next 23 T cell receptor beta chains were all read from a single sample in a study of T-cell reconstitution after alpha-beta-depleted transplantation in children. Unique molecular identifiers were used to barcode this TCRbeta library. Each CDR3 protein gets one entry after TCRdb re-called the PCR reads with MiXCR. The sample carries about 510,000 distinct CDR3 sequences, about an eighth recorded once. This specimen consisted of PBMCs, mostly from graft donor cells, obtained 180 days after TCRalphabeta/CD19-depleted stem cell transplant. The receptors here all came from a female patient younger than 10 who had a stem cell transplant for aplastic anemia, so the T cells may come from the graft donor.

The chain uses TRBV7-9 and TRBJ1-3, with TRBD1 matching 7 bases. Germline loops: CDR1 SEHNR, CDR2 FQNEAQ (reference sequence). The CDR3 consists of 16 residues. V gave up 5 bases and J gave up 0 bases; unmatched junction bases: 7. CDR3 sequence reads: CASSPQGYPSGNTIYF. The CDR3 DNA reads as TGTGCCAGCAGCCCACAGGGGTACCCCTCTGGAAACACCATATATTTT.

The CDR3, as DNA: TGCAGTGCTAGCTTCGCCGACAGGGTTCAGGGCACCGGGGAGCTGTTTTTT. Its protein product is CSASFADRVQGTGELFF. The chain links TRBV20-1 to TRBJ2-2; TRBD1 agrees at 7 bases. CDR1 and CDR2 (germline): DFQATT, SNEGSKA (reference sequence). The CDR3 loop spans 17 amino acids. Trimming cost V 3 bases and J 4 bases; bases outside gene matches: 14.

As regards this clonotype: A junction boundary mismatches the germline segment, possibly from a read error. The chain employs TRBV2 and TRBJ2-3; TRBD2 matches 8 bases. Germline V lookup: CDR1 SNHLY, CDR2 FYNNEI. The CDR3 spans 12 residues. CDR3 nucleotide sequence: TGTGCCAGCAGTCAAGCGGGGGCAACGCAGTATTTT. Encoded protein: CASSQAGATQYF.

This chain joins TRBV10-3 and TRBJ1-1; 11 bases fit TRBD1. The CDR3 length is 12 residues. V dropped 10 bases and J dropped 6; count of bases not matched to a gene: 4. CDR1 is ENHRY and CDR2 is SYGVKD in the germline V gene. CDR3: CATGQGGSEAFF. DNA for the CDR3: TGTGCCACGGGACAGGGGGGCTCTGAAGCTTTCTTT.

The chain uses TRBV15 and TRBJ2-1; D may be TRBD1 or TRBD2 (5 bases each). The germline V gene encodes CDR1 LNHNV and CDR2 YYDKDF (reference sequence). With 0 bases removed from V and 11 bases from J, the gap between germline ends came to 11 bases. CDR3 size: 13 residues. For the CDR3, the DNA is TGTGCCACCAGCAGAGATGGGACGGAGCAGCAGTTCTTC. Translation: CATSRDGTEQQFF. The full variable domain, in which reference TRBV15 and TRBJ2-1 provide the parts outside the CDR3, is DAMVIQNPRYQVTQFGKPVTLSCSQTLNHNVMYWYQQKSSQAPKLLFHYYDKDFNNEADTPDNFQSRRPNTSFCFLDIRSPGLGDTAMYLCATSRDGTEQQFFGPGTRLTVL.

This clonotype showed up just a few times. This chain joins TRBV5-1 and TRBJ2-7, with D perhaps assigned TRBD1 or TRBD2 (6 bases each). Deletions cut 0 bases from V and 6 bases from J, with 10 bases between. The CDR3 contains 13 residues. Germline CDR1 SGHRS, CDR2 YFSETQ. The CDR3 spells CASSLEGGGEQYV. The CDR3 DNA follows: TGCGCCAGCAGCTTGGAGGGGGGAGGCGAGCAGTACGTC.

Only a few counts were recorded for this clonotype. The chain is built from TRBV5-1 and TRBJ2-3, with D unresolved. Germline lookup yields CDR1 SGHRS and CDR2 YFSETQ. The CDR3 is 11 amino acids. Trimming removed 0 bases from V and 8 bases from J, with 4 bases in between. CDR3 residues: CASSLDSTQYF. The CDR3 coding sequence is TGCGCCAGCAGCTTGGACAGTACGCAGTATTTT.

Here the CDR3 reads CASSSPPAGAFF. In nucleotides, the CDR3 is TGTGCCAGCAGTTCCCCGCCGGCCGGGGCTTTCTTT. V usage is TRBV27 and J usage is TRBJ1-1; D is unresolved. The length of the CDR3 is 12 residues. V lost 4 bases to trimming and J lost 11 bases, with 14 bases between them. Germline-derived CDR1 and CDR2 are MNHEY and SMNVEV (reference sequence).

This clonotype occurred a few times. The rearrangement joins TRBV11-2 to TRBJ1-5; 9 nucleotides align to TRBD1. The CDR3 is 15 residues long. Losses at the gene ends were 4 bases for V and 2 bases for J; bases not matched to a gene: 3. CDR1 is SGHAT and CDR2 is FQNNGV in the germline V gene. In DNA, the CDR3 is TGTGCCAGCAGCTCCAGGACAGGGGGCAATCAGCCCCAGCATTTT. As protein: CASSSRTGGNQPQHF.

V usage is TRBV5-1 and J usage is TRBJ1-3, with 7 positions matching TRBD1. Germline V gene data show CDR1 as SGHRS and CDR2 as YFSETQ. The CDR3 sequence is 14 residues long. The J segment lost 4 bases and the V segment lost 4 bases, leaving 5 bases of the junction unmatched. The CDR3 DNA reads TGCGCCAGCAGCGACACAGGGGCCGGAAACACCATATATTTT. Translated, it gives CASSDTGAGNTIYF.

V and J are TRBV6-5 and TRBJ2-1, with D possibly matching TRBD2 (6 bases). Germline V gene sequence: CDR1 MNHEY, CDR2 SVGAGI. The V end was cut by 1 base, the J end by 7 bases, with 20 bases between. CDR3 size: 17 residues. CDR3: CASSYLLAPTAGNEQFF. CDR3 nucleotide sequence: TGTGCCAGCAGTTACTTGCTAGCGCCAACCGCTGGGAATGAGCAGTTCTTC.

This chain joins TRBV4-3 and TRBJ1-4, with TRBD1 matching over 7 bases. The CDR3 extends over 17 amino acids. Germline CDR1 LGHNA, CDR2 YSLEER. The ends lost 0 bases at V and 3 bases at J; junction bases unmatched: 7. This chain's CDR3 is CASSQDRLGTANEKLFF. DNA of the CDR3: TGCGCCAGCAGCCAAGACCGACTAGGGACAGCTAATGAAAAACTGTTTTTT.

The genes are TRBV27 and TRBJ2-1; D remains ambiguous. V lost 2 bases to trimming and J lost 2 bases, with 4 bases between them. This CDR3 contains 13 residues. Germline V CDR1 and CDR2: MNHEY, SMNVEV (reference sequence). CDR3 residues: CASSLSPYNEQFF. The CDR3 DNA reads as TGTGCCAGCAGTTTAAGCCCCTACAATGAGCAGTTCTTC.

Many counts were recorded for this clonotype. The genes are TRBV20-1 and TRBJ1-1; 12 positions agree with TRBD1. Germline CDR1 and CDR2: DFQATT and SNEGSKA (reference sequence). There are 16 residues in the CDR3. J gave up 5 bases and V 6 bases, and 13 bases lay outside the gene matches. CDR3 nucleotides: TGCAGTGCCGCGGGGGGGACAGGGGGCATTAGGACTGAAGCTTTCTTT. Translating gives CSAAGGTGGIRTEAFF.

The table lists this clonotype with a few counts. In DNA form, the CDR3 reads TGTGCCAGCAGCATACGGGACAGGATTCAAGAGACCCAGTACTTC. Encoded protein: CASSIRDRIQETQYF. The chain has TRBV7-2 and TRBJ2-5, with 8 nucleotides matching TRBD1. The CDR3 is 15 amino acids. The germline V gene encodes CDR1 SGHTA and CDR2 FQGNSA. V trimming: 5 bases; J trimming: 2 bases; junction bases outside the gene matches: 7. The variable domain in full, with the rest retrieved from reference TRBV7-2 and TRBJ2-5, is GAGVSQSPSNKVTEKGKDVELRCDPISGHTALYWYRQSLGQGLEFLIYFQGNSAPDKSGLPSDRFSAERTGGSVSTLTIQRTQQEDSAVYLCASSIRDRIQETQYFGPGTRLLVL.

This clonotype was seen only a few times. CDR3 loop: CASSWDRAAEAFF. The CDR3 coding sequence is TGTGCCAGCAGCTGGGACAGGGCGGCTGAAGCTTTCTTT. The chain has TRBV7-2 and TRBJ1-1; TRBD1 matches 9 bases. The CDR3 spans 13 residues. With V trimmed by 4 bases and J by 6 bases, 3 bases remained unmatched. The germline gives CDR1 SGHTA, CDR2 FQGNSA.

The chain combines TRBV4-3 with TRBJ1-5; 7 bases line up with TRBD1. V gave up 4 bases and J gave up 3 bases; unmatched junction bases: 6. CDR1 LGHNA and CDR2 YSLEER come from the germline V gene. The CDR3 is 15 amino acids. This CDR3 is CASSPYTGVNQPQHF. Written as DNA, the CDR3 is TGCGCCAGCAGCCCCTATACAGGGGTCAATCAGCCCCAGCATTTT.

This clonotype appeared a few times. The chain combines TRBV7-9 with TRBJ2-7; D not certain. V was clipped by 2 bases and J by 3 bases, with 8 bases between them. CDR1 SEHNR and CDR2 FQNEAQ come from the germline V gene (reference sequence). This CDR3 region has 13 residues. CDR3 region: CASSLSWFYEQYV. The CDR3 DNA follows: TGTGCCAGCAGCTTATCTTGGTTCTACGAGCAGTACGTC.

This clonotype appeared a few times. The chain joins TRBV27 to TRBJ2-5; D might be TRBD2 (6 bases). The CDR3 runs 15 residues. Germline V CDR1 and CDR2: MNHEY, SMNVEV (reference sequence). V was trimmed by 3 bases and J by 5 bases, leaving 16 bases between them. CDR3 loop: CASSLGWGGAETQYF. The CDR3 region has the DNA TGTGCCAGCAGTTTGGGCTGGGGAGGTGCGGAGACCCAGTACTTC.

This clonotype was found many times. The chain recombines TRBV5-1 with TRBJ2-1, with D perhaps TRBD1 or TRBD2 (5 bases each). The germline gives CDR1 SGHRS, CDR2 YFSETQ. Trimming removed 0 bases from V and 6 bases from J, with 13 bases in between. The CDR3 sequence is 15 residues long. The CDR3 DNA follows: TGCGCCAGCAGCTTGGTGGTAGGGACCGGCAATGAGCAGTTCTTC. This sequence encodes CASSLVVGTGNEQFF.

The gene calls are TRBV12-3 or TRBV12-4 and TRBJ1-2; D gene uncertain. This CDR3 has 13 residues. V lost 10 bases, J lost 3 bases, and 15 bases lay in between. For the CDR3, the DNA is TGTGCCACCACGATCAGGCCTCACTATGGCTACACCTTC. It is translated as CATTIRPHYGYTF.

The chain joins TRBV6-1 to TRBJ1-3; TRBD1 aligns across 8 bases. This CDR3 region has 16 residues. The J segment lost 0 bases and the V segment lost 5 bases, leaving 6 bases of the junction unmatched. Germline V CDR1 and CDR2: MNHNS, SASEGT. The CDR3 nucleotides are TGTGCCAGCAGTCGTACAGGGGGGAGCTCTGGAAACACCATATATTTT. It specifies CASSRTGGSSGNTIYF.

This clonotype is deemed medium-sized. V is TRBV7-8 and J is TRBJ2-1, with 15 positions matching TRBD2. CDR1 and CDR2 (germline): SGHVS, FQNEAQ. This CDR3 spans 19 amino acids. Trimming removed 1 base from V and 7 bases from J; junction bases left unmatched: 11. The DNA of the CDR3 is TGTGCCAGCAGCTTAGGCCTAAAACGGACTAGCGGGAGGGAGAATGAGCAGTTCTTC. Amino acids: CASSLGLKRTSGRENEQFF.